Listed below are T cell receptor beta chains from one sample, sequenced in a study of patients and donors after allogeneic stem cell transplantation. TCRdb reprocessed the RT-PCR reads via MiXCR and lists one record per CDR3 protein. The data contain roughly 180,000 distinct CDR3 sequences, more than 35% of them singletons. The sequenced material came from blood, either unsorted or a sorted T cell fraction (not recorded which). The receptor set was obtained from a human donor who was either an allogeneic HSCT recipient or a stem cell or donor lymphocyte infusion donor (not recorded which). It is not recorded whose cells these are; they may come from a transplant donor. Both conserved end residues are part of each CDR3. D genes are given only for firm matches. Clone size is given for some rows only: seen once, a few or many times, or a class if the clone is expanded.

V	size	D	J	CDR3	DNA
TRBV20-1	few	.	TRBJ2-3	CSAPALSTDTQYF	TGCAGTGCTCCTGCCTTGAGCACAGATACGCAGTATTTT
TRBV28	.	TRBD2	TRBJ2-7	CASRPPTSGLWKEQYF	TGTGCCAGCAGACCACCGACTAGCGGACTTTGGAAGGAGCAGTACTTC
TRBV29-1	few	.	TRBJ1-2	CSVEDPAGVYGYTF	TGCAGCGTTGAAGATCCCGCAGGGGTATATGGCTACACCTTC
TRBV7-6	many	.	TRBJ2-1	CASSKLGVLNEQFF	TGTGCCAGCAGCAAACTCGGGGTACTCAATGAGCAGTTCTTC
TRBV29-1	.	.	TRBJ2-7	CSVAGRTYEQYF	TGCAGCGTTGCCGGCAGGACCTACGAGCAGTACTTC
TRBV12-3/TRBV12-4	.	.	TRBJ1-2	CASSPRDLSGGYTF	TGTGCCAGCAGTCCTAGGGACCTGTCAGGTGGCTACACCTTC
TRBV24-1	.	.	TRBJ2-1	CATSDKGPNTNEQFF	TGTGCCACCAGTGATAAGGGACCGAATACCAATGAGCAGTTCTTC
TRBV7-2	few	.	TRBJ1-2	CASTFQAGANYGYTF	TGTGCCAGCACCTTTCAGGCAGGGGCTAACTATGGCTACACCTTC
TRBV11-2	.	TRBD2	TRBJ2-1	CASSLSISGISYNEQFF	TGTGCCAGCAGCTTGTCTATTAGCGGGATCTCCTACAATGAGCAGTTCTTC
TRBV21-1	once	.	TRBJ2-7	CASSHFRTVLYEQYF	TGTGCCAGCAGCCACTTCCGGACAGTCCTCTACGAGCAGTACTTC
TRBV6-2/TRBV6-3	few	.	TRBJ1-1	CASKYRDNFKLNTEAFF	TGTGCCAGCAAGTACCGGGACAATTTTAAATTGAACACTGAAGCTTTCTTT
TRBV12-3/TRBV12-4	few	.	TRBJ1-3	CASSAQGESGNTIYF	TGTGCCAGCAGCGCCCAGGGAGAGTCTGGAAACACCATATATTTT
TRBV11-2	.	.	TRBJ2-3	CASSLDSTRTSTDTQYF	TGTGCCAGCAGCTTAGACTCGACCCGTACTAGCACAGATACGCAGTATTTT
TRBV2	.	TRBD2	TRBJ2-1	CASSESSSSGRGASQFF	TGTGCCAGCAGTGAGTCTTCTTCTAGCGGGAGAGGGGCGTCGCAGTTCTTC
TRBV2	.	TRBD1	TRBJ2-7	CASSRARDRVIPSEQYF	TGTGCCAGCAGTCGAGCCCGGGACAGGGTCATCCCCTCCGAGCAGTACTTC
TRBV9	few	.	TRBJ2-3	CASSVGIADTRTDTQYF	TGTGCCAGCAGCGTAGGGATCGCGGACACAAGGACAGATACGCAGTATTTT
TRBV19	.	.	TRBJ2-2	CASSIEHSTGELFF	TGTGCCAGTAGTATAGAACACTCCACCGGGGAGCTGTTTTTT
TRBV25-1	.	.	TRBJ2-7	CASSTRENEQYF	TGTGCCAGCAGTACCAGGGAGAACGAGCAGTACTTC
TRBV29-1	.	.	TRBJ1-2	CSVERQGHGYTF	TGCAGCGTTGAACGGCAGGGCCATGGCTACACCTTC
TRBV12-3/TRBV12-4	few	TRBD1	TRBJ2-7	CASSLGIQGARYEQYF	TGTGCCAGCAGTTTAGGTATACAGGGGGCGCGGTACGAGCAGTACTTC
TRBV14	.	.	TRBJ2-7	CASSQDLGETYYYEQYF	TGTGCCAGCAGCCAAGATTTGGGCGAAACCTACTACTACGAGCAGTACTTC
TRBV27	few	TRBD1	TRBJ1-2	CASSPIQGAGYTF	TGTGCCAGCAGCCCAATCCAGGGGGCGGGCTACACCTTC
TRBV28	.	.	TRBJ2-7	CASTFPPYEQYF	TGTGCCAGCACCTTCCCCCCGTATGAGCAGTACTTC
TRBV20-1	few	.	TRBJ2-1	CSARDETNEQFF	TGCAGTGCTAGAGACGAAACCAATGAGCAGTTCTTC
TRBV28	once	TRBD1	TRBJ1-1	CASILGGQVSGEAFF	TGTGCCAGCATCTTGGGGGGACAGGTGAGCGGTGAAGCTTTCTTT
TRBV29-1	.	.	TRBJ1-2	CSVENSGDYTF	TGCAGCGTTGAGAACTCGGGGGACTACACCTTC
TRBV7-2	.	TRBD1	TRBJ1-1	CASSLTGAGLMNTEAFF	TGTGCCAGCAGCCTGACAGGGGCGGGACTCATGAACACTGAAGCTTTCTTT
TRBV20-1	few	TRBD2	TRBJ2-7	CSVSGGYEQYF	TGCAGTGTTAGCGGGGGCTACGAGCAGTACTTC
TRBV6-2/TRBV6-3	few	.	TRBJ2-7	CASSFSETAYEQYF	TGTGCCAGCAGTTTCTCGGAGACAGCCTACGAGCAGTACTTC
TRBV5-4	.	.	TRBJ1-2	CASSLGGPRNIYGYTF	TGTGCCAGCAGCTTGGGGGGGCCCAGAAACATCTATGGCTACACCTTC
TRBV6-4	few	.	TRBJ1-5	CAPRVSPANYNQPQHF	TGTGCCCCCAGGGTATCCCCTGCCAATTACAATCAGCCCCAGCATTTT
TRBV7-3	.	TRBD2	TRBJ2-3	CASSKGLAGADTQYF	TGTGCCAGCAGCAAAGGACTAGCGGGCGCAGATACGCAGTATTTT
TRBV6-5	few	TRBD1	TRBJ1-2	CASSTGTGGDGYTF	TGTGCCAGCAGTACCGGGACAGGGGGCGATGGCTACACCTTC
TRBV6-1	.	TRBD1	TRBJ1-1	CASSEQGVTEAFF	TGTGCCAGCAGTGAACAGGGGGTTACTGAAGCTTTCTTT
TRBV19	.	.	TRBJ1-5	CASSVRDSNQPQHF	TGTGCCAGTAGTGTCAGGGATAGCAATCAGCCCCAGCATTTT
TRBV3-1	few	.	TRBJ1-5	CASSPTGKDQPQHF	TGTGCCAGCAGCCCTACAGGGAAGGATCAGCCCCAGCATTTT
TRBV12-3/TRBV12-4	.	.	TRBJ2-2	CASSLGLMGELFF	TGTGCCAGCAGTTTAGGACTGATGGGAGAGCTGTTTTTT
TRBV5-1	few	.	TRBJ1-1	CASSFRDGEAFF	TGCGCCAGCAGCTTCCGGGACGGTGAAGCTTTCTTT
TRBV12-3/TRBV12-4	few	.	TRBJ1-1	CASSLELATRGGTEAFF	TGTGCCAGCAGTTTAGAGCTAGCTACGAGGGGCGGCACTGAAGCTTTCTTT
TRBV12-3/TRBV12-4	.	.	TRBJ1-4	CASSSAGSANEKLFF	TGTGCCAGCAGTTCGGCAGGGTCGGCTAATGAAAAACTGTTTTTT
TRBV2	few	.	TRBJ1-2	CAHLIRAFYGYTF	TGTGCCCACTTAATCCGCGCTTTCTATGGCTACACCTTC
TRBV15	.	.	TRBJ2-7	CATSRDVARQSGSYEQYF	TGTGCCACCAGCAGAGATGTGGCTAGACAGTCTGGATCCTACGAGCAGTACTTC
TRBV3-1	.	TRBD1	TRBJ2-7	CASSHFRTGGTPYEQYF	TGTGCCAGCAGCCACTTCCGGACAGGGGGCACTCCCTACGAGCAGTACTTC
TRBV6-2/TRBV6-3	.	.	TRBJ2-7	CASSYKSWPYEQYF	TGTGCCAGCAGTTACAAGTCCTGGCCCTACGAGCAGTACTTC
TRBV7-2	.	.	TRBJ1-6	CASSPNPYNSPLHF	TGTGCCAGCAGCCCAAACCCTTATAATTCACCCCTCCACTTT
TRBV7-2	.	TRBD2	TRBJ2-1	CASSPQAGENEQFF	TGTGCCAGCAGCCCCCAAGCGGGAGAGAATGAGCAGTTCTTC
TRBV12-3/TRBV12-4	few	.	TRBJ1-1	CASSLVGAMSAFF	TGTGCCAGCAGTTTAGTGGGGGCGATGAGTGCTTTCTTT
TRBV2	.	.	TRBJ2-1	CASRITWVTPTNEQFF	TGTGCCAGCAGAATAACCTGGGTGACGCCAACCAATGAGCAGTTCTTC
TRBV5-1	.	TRBD2	TRBJ2-3	CASSLSSGTVGDTQYF	TGCGCCAGCAGCTTATCTAGCGGGACCGTGGGAGATACGCAGTATTTT
TRBV3-1	few	TRBD1	TRBJ2-1	CASSPQGQIAYNEQFF	TGTGCCAGCAGCCCCCAGGGACAGATCGCCTACAATGAGCAGTTCTTC
TRBV20-1	.	.	TRBJ1-1	CSARGSGGYEAFF	TGCAGTGCTCGCGGGTCCGGGGGGTATGAAGCTTTCTTT
TRBV12-3/TRBV12-4	.	.	TRBJ1-2	CASSSFVERPDGYTF	TGTGCCAGCAGTTCATTTGTGGAGCGCCCTGATGGCTACACCTTC
TRBV7-2	.	.	TRBJ2-1	CASSFSWGAPTNEQFF	TGTGCCAGCAGCTTCTCGTGGGGGGCCCCAACTAATGAGCAGTTCTTC
TRBV6-1	.	TRBD1	TRBJ1-1	CASSGTGEEAFF	TGTGCCAGCAGTGGGACAGGGGAGGAAGCTTTCTTT
TRBV5-6	.	.	TRBJ1-5	CASSLKARNQPQHF	TGTGCCAGCAGCTTGAAGGCACGTAATCAGCCCCAGCATTTT